This TCR beta chain is from a study of T cells in localized non-small cell lung cancer. Profiled with immunoSEQ multiplex PCR; TCRdb holds only in-frame clones, not every one. The sample shows about 72,000 clones, almost 85% of them seen only once. The study, taken as a whole, reports: A median of approximately 50 clones ranked among the top 100 in tumor appeared in adjacent lung. In uninvolved adjacent lung, T cell clonality reached its highest value, exceeding tumor.

CDR3 length: 14 residues. V was trimmed by 8 bases and J by 0 bases, leaving 13 bases between them. Germline V gives CDR1 SNHLY, CDR2 FYNNEI. Note on this clone: The antigen remains undetermined.

The chain has TRBV2 and TRBJ1-1; D not certain. The sequencing used peripheral blood, collected before any cancer treatment. The sequence derives from a female donor older than 55 with stage I lung adenocarcinoma. CDR3 DNA: TGTGCCAGCCACCTCGGGCTTATGAACACTGAAGCTTTCTTT. This translates into CASHLGLMNTEAFF.